These 26 T cell receptor beta chains came from one sample sequenced in a study of response to subunit inactivated influenza vaccine. TCRdb re-derived calls from the RT-PCR reads in MiXCR, one entry per CDR3 protein. Here the sample spans more than 550,000 distinct CDR3 sequences, 12% being singletons. Sequencing used PBMCs from blood, obtained on the day of vaccination. Receptors originate from a middle-aged man who received an inactivated influenza vaccine.

The gene calls are TRBV3-1 and TRBJ2-7, with D possibly TRBD2 on 6 matching bases. The CDR3 spans 13 residues. Germline CDR1 LGHDT, CDR2 YNNKEL (reference sequence). The V end was cut by 2 bases, the J end by 1 base, with 6 bases between. CDR3 loop: CASSQRGSYEQYF. CDR3 DNA: TGTGCCAGCAGCCAACGGGGGTCCTACGAGCAGTACTTC.

In this sample, this clonotype turned up a few times. The rearrangement links TRBV5-1 to TRBJ2-2; D ambiguous. V lost 6 bases, J lost 6 bases, and 6 bases lay in between. From germline, CDR1 is SGHRS and CDR2 YFSETQ. This CDR3 has 11 residues. The CDR3 reads CASTNAGELFF. The CDR3 region has the DNA TGCGCCAGCACCAACGCCGGGGAGCTGTTTTTT.

A remark on this clonotype: The junction departs from germline at one end; a sequencing error may be responsible. The chain links TRBV7-2 to TRBJ2-7; 8 bases map to TRBD1. The germline gives CDR1 SGHTA, CDR2 FQGNSA. There are 14 residues in the CDR3. The CDR3 coding sequence is TGTGCCAGCAGCTTAGTTGGGACAGGCTACGGGCAGTACTTC. As protein: CASSLVGTGYGQYF.

The chain is built from TRBV19 and TRBJ1-5, with TRBD1 as a possible D gene (5 bases). V dropped 4 bases and J dropped 3 bases, with 13 bases sitting between them. Germline-derived CDR1 and CDR2 are LNHDA and SQIVND (reference sequence). The CDR3 is made up of 15 amino acids. The CDR3 DNA follows: TGTGCCAGTAGTAAGGAAGGGGTCTCCAATCAGCCCCAGCATTTT. It codes for CASSKEGVSNQPQHF.

There are a few counts of this clonotype. This sequence joins TRBV20-1 and TRBJ2-1, with TRBD2 matching 9 bases. V lost 0 bases, J lost 11 bases, and 11 bases stayed unmatched. CDR1 is DFQATT and CDR2 is SNEGSKA in the germline V gene (reference sequence). The CDR3 extends over 15 amino acids. The CDR3 spells CSAREAPGLASQQFF. The CDR3 DNA reads TGCAGTGCTAGAGAGGCTCCCGGACTAGCGAGCCAGCAGTTCTTC.

This chain links TRBV28 with TRBJ2-5; D unresolved. The ends were cut back, 3 bases at V and 4 bases at J, with 9 bases in the middle. The CDR3 extends over 13 amino acids. Germline loops: CDR1 MDHEN, CDR2 SYDVKM. The CDR3 coding sequence is TGTGCCAGCAGTTTGCGGAGCCCAGAGACCCAGTACTTC. This codes for CASSLRSPETQYF.

In its sample, this clonotype was seen a few times. The V gene is TRBV27, the J gene TRBJ2-3, with TRBD1 matching 7 bases. Losses at the gene ends were 3 bases for V and 4 bases for J; bases not matched to a gene: 10. Germline CDR1 MNHEY, CDR2 SMNVEV (reference sequence). This CDR3 comprises 16 residues. Here the CDR3 reads CASSFSDREASDTQYF. DNA of the CDR3: TGTGCCAGCAGTTTTAGTGACAGGGAAGCATCAGATACGCAGTATTTT.

This clonotype was seen a handful of times. The chain combines TRBV6-2 or TRBV6-3 with TRBJ2-1, with D perhaps TRBD2 (5 bases). The CDR3 extends over 19 amino acids. Trimming removed 4 bases from V and 4 bases from J, with 26 bases in between. Germline V lookup: CDR1 MNHEY, CDR2 SVGEGT. CDR3 coding DNA: TGTGCCAGCAGTTCTCCAGGCGACTATGGGCAGCAGAAGTACAATGAGCAGTTCTTC. Translating it yields CASSSPGDYGQQKYNEQFF.

The chain carries TRBV11-2 and TRBJ2-2; D remains unclear. The CDR3 length is 13 residues. The V end was cut by 2 bases, the J end by 3 bases, with 4 bases between. Germline CDR1 SGHAT, CDR2 FQNNGV. The CDR3 DNA sequence: TGTGCCAGCAGCTTACTTTACACCGGGGAGCTGTTTTTT. Amino acids: CASSLLYTGELFF.

CDR3 loop: CASSNRGSNEKLFF. Here the CDR3 DNA reads TGTGCCAGCAGCAACAGGGGCTCTAATGAAAAACTGTTTTTT. The chain has TRBV6-1 and TRBJ1-4; TRBD1 agrees at 7 bases. The V gene end was trimmed by 6 bases and the J gene end by 3 bases; junction bases not matched to a gene: 4. Germline assignment: CDR1 MNHNS and CDR2 SASEGT. The CDR3 consists of 14 residues.

The rearrangement uses TRBV11-3 and TRBJ2-1, with 9 bases lining up with TRBD2. The CDR3 is 16 residues long. Losses at the gene ends were 1 base for V and 4 bases for J; bases not matched to a gene: 5. CDR1 and CDR2 from the germline V gene are SGHNT and YENEEA. This CDR3 is CASSLAPAGGYNEQFF. The CDR3 DNA sequence: TGTGCCAGCAGCTTAGCCCCAGCGGGAGGATACAATGAGCAGTTCTTC.

DNA of the CDR3: TGCGCCAGCGTAAGCCGGGACTTCCGCACAGATACGCAGTATTTT. Amino acid sequence: CASVSRDFRTDTQYF. The V call is TRBV5-1, the J call TRBJ2-3, with D perhaps TRBD2 (6 bases). Germline values: CDR1 SGHRS, CDR2 YFSETQ. V was clipped by 7 bases and J by 1 base, with 16 bases between them. The CDR3 has 15 amino acids.

There are many counts of this clonotype. The V gene is TRBV6-2 or TRBV6-3, the J gene TRBJ2-7; D is perhaps TRBD2 (7 bases). The CDR3 length is 15 residues. Germline assignment: CDR1 MNHEY and CDR2 SVGEGT. The V gene lost 4 bases and the J gene lost 7 bases, with 20 bases spanning the gap. CDR3 nucleotides: TGTGCCAGCAGTTTCAGGGGACTATTCCTCCGGGAGCAGTACTTC. Amino acid sequence: CASSFRGLFLREQYF.

On this clonotype itself: One base away lies a much larger clone, so this may be a sequencing read error. The chain combines TRBV10-3 with TRBJ2-5, with 7 bases that match TRBD1. The CDR3 has 15 residues. Trimming removed 6 bases from V and 2 bases from J; junction bases left unmatched: 9. CDR1 and CDR2 from the germline V gene are ENHRY and SYGVKD. CDR3 sequence (DNA): TGTGCCATCAGAGATGGAGACAGGGTACAAGAGACCCAGTACTTC. Amino acids: CAIRDGDRVQETQYF.

This rearrangement joins TRBV27 to TRBJ2-7; the D is unclear. V was pared by 2 bases and J by 5 bases, with 16 bases between. CDR3 length equals 15 residues. Germline V gene data show CDR1 as MNHEY and CDR2 as SMNVEV (reference sequence). DNA of the CDR3: TGTGCCAGCAGTTTACGACGGTTAGGAGAAAACGAGCAGTACTTC. Amino acid sequence: CASSLRRLGENEQYF.

The V gene is TRBV20-1, the J gene TRBJ2-5, with 11 bases identical to TRBD2. Germline CDR1 reads DFQATT; CDR2 reads SNEGSKA (reference sequence). The V and J ends lost 6 bases and 2 bases, in that order; junction bases with no gene match: 8. This CDR3 is 15 amino acids long. The CDR3 nucleotides read TGCAGTGCAGAATTAGCGGGGGGGACACAAGAGACCCAGTACTTC. Translation: CSAELAGGTQETQYF.

The CDR3 here is CASSLRDNSYNEQFF. The CDR3 DNA is TGTGCCAGCAGCTTGAGGGACAACTCCTACAATGAGCAGTTCTTC. The rearrangement joins TRBV7-8 to TRBJ2-1; possibly TRBD1 for D (6 bases). The CDR3 is made up of 15 amino acids. The germline gives CDR1 SGHVS, CDR2 FQNEAQ. Trimming pared 3 bases from V and 0 bases from J, leaving 9 bases between.

This sequence joins TRBV20-1 and TRBJ2-7; 9 positions match TRBD2. The CDR3 contains 15 residues. From germline, CDR1 is DFQATT and CDR2 SNEGSKA (reference sequence). V lost 3 bases and J lost 2; bases outside the gene matches: 8. This CDR3 reads CSASVSGRLTYEQYF. The CDR3 DNA is TGCAGTGCTAGTGTTAGCGGGAGACTCACCTACGAGCAGTACTTC.

This clonotype showed up just a few times. The gene calls are TRBV9 and TRBJ1-1; D call uncertain. The germline CDR1 and CDR2 sequences are SGDLS and YYNGEE. V was clipped by 0 bases and J by 3 bases, with 9 bases between them. The length of the CDR3 is 14 residues. CDR3 coding DNA: TGTGCCAGCAGCGTAGACATAATTTACACTGAAGCTTTCTTT. Its protein is CASSVDIIYTEAFF.

J is TRBJ1-5 and V is TRBV19; D is undetermined. Germline CDR1 is LNHDA and CDR2 is SQIVND (reference sequence). V shed 10 bases and J shed 1 base, with 17 bases lying between them. The CDR3 is made up of 15 amino acids. The CDR3 bases are TGTGCCATCAGCTCCGGGCACACCAGCAATCAGCCCCAGCATTTT. This sequence encodes CAISSGHTSNQPQHF. The whole variable domain, remainder taken from reference TRBV19 and TRBJ1-5, is DGGITQSPKYLFRKEGQNVTLSCEQNLNHDAMYWYRQDPGQGLRLIYYSQIVNDFQKGDIAEGYSVSREKKESFPLTVTSAQKNPTAFYLCAISSGHTSNQPQHFGDGTRLSIL.

The table lists this clonotype with many counts. In nucleotides, the CDR3 is TGTGCCAGCAGCTTGCTAGCTTCCACTGAGCAGTTCTTC. Its translation is CASSLLASTEQFF. V is TRBV7-7 and J is TRBJ2-1; D might be TRBD2 (5 bases). The CDR3 runs to 13 residues. V gave up 3 bases and J gave up 9 bases, with 12 bases separating them. Germline CDR1 is SSHAT and CDR2 is FNYEAQ (reference sequence).

This clonotype was recorded at least ten times. The chain employs TRBV12-3 or TRBV12-4 and TRBJ2-5; no reliable D call. The CDR3 contains 13 residues. V was pared by 7 bases and J by 4 bases, with 13 bases between. Here the CDR3 DNA reads TGTGCCAGCACCTCTCTATTAGGAGAGACCCAGTACTTC. Amino acids: CASTSLLGETQYF.

The chain employs TRBV30 and TRBJ1-4; D gene ambiguous. Looked up from germline, CDR1 is GTSNPN and CDR2 is SVGIG (reference sequence). V gave up 1 base and J gave up 8 bases, with 8 bases separating them. The CDR3 runs 12 residues. The CDR3 nucleotides are TGTGCCTGGAGTGAACTAGGGGAAAAACTGTTTTTT. Translation: CAWSELGEKLFF.

This clonotype came up a few times. The chain joins TRBV20-1 to TRBJ1-5; 7 positions agree with TRBD1. Trimming at V came to 1 base and at J to 3 bases, leaving 6 bases not matched to a gene. Germline CDR1 and CDR2: DFQATT and SNEGSKA (reference sequence). This CDR3 has 15 residues. The DNA of the CDR3 is TGCAGTGCTAGAGTAGGGACAGACCTCAATCAGCCCCAGCATTTT. This gives the protein CSARVGTDLNQPQHF.

This sequence joins TRBV9 and TRBJ2-1, with 9 bases fitting TRBD2. V was pared by 1 base and J by 5 bases, with 7 bases of the junction left unmatched. Germline CDR1 reads SGDLS; CDR2 reads YYNGEE. CDR3 length: 16 amino acids. CDR3 in DNA: TGTGCCAGCAGCGTAATGTGGCTAGCGGGAAACAATGAGCAGTTCTTC. Encoded protein: CASSVMWLAGNNEQFF.

The chain carries TRBV4-3 and TRBJ2-2; 9 bases are shared with TRBD2. The germline V gene encodes CDR1 LGHNA and CDR2 YSLEER. V lost 0 bases to trimming and J lost 4 bases; unmatched junction nucleotides: 12. There are 19 residues in the CDR3. For the CDR3, the DNA is TGCGCCAGCAGCCAAGAGTGGGGGATAGCGGGAGAACTCACCGGGGAGCTGTTTTTT. Amino acids: CASSQEWGIAGELTGELFF.